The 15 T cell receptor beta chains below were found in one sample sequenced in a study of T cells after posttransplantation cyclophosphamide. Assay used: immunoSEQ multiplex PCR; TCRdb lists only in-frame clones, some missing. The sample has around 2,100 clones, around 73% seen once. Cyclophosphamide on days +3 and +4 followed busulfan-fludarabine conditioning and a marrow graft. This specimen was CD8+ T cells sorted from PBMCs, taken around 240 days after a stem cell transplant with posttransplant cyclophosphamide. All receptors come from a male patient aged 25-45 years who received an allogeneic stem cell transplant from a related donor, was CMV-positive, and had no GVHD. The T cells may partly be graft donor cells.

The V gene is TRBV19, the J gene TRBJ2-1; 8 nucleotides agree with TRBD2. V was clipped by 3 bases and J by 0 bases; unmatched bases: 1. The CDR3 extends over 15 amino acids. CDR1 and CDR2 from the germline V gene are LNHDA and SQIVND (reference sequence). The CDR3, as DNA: TGTGCCAGTAGTATGGGGACTAGCTCCTACAATGAGCAGTTCTTC. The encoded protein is CASSMGTSSYNEQFF.

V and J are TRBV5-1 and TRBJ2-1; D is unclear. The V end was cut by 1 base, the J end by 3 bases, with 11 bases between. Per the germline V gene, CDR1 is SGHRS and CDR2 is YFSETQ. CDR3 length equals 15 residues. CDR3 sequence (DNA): TGCGCCAGCAGCTTGAGTATACCAGTCTACAATGAGCAGTTCTTC. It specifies CASSLSIPVYNEQFF. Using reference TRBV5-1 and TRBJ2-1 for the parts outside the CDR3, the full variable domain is KAGVTQTPRYLIKTRGQQVTLSCSPISGHRSVSWYQQTPGQGLQFLFEYFSETQRNKGNFPGRFSGRQFSNSRSEMNVSTLELGDSALYLCASSLSIPVYNEQFFGPGTRLTVL.

Here the CDR3 reads CASSQDFQANTETQYF. The DNA for the CDR3 is TGCGCCAGCAGCCAAGATTTTCAGGCGAACACAGAGACCCAGTACTTC. The V and J genes are TRBV4-3 and TRBJ2-5; D gene uncertain. There are 16 residues in the CDR3. The germline V gene encodes CDR1 LGHNA and CDR2 YSLEER. V was clipped by 0 bases and J by 4 bases, with 15 bases between them.

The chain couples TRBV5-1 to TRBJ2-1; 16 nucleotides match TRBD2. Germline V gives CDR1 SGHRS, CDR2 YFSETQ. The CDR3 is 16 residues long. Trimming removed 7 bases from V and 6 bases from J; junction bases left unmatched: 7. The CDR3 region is CASLKGTSGRANEQFF. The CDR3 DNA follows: TGCGCCAGCTTAAAAGGGACTAGCGGGAGGGCCAATGAGCAGTTCTTC.

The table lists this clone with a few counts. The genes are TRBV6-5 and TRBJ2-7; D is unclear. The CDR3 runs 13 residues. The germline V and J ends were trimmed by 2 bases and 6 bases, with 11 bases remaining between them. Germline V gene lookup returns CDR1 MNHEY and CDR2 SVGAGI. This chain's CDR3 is CASSYGQSFEQYF. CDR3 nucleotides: TGTGCCAGCAGTTACGGGCAGTCATTCGAGCAGTACTTC.

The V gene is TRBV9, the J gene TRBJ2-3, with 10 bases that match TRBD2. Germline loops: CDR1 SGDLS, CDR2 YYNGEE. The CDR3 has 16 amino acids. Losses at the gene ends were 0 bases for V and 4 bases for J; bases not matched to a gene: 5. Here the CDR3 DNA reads TGTGCCAGCAGCGTAGGACTAGCGGGTAGAGCAGATACGCAGTATTTT. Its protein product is CASSVGLAGRADTQYF.

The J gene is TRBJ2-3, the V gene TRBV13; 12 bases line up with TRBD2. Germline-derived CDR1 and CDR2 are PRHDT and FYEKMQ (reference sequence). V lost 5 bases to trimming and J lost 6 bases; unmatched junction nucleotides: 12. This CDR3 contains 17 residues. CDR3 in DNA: TGTGCCAGCAGCGAAAGGGCTAGCGGGAGGGCCTGGGATACGCAGTATTTT. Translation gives CASSERASGRAWDTQYF. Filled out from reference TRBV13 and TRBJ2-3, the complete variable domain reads AAGVIQSPRHLIKEKRETATLKCYPIPRHDTVYWYQQGPGQDPQFLISFYEKMQSDKGSIPDRFSAQQFSDYHSELNMSSLELGDSALYFCASSERASGRAWDTQYFGPGTRLTVL.

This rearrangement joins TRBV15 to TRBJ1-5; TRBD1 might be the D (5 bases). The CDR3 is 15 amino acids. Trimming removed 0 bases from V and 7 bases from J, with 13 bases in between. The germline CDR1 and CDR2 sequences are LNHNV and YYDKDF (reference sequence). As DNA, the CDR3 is TGTGCCACCAGCAGAGATCGTGGGGGAGGCCAGCCCCAGCATTTT. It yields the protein CATSRDRGGGQPQHF.

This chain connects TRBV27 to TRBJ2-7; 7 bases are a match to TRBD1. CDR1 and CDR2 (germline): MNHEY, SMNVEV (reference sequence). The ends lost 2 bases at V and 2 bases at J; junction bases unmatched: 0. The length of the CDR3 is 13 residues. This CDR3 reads CASSLGTAYEQYF. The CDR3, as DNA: TGTGCCAGCAGTTTAGGGACAGCCTACGAGCAGTACTTC.

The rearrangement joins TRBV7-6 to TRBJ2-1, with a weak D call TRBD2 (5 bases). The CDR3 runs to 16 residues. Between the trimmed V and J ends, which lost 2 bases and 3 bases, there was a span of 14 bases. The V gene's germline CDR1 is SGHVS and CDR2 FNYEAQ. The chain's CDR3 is CASSLFVDGGYNEQFF. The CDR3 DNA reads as TGTGCCAGCAGCTTATTCGTGGACGGAGGCTACAATGAGCAGTTCTTC.

The CDR3 sequence: CASSPAGGPNEQFF. The CDR3, as DNA: TGTGCCAGCAGCCCAGCGGGAGGGCCAAATGAGCAGTTCTTC. V is TRBV7-3 and J is TRBJ2-1; 10 nucleotides align to TRBD2. CDR3 length equals 14 residues. The germline V gene encodes CDR1 SGHTA and CDR2 FQGTGA. Trimming cost V 5 bases and J 7 bases; bases outside gene matches: 5.

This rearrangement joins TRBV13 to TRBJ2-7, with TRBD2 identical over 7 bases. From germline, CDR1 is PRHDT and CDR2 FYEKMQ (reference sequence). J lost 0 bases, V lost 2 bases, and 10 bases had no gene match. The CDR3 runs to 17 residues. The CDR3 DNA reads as TGTGCCAGCAGCTTATACAACCCTAGCGGTACCTCCTACGAGCAGTACTTC. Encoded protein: CASSLYNPSGTSYEQYF.

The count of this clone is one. The CDR3 region is CASRNAVGTSGISNEQFF. The CDR3 region has the DNA TGTGCCAGTAGGAACGCGGTGGGGACTAGCGGGATCAGCAATGAGCAGTTCTTC. The chain couples TRBV28 to TRBJ2-1, with 13 bases that match TRBD2. The CDR3 runs 18 residues. Trimming removed 9 bases from V and 6 bases from J; junction bases left unmatched: 17. Germline CDR1 reads MDHEN; CDR2 reads SYDVKM.

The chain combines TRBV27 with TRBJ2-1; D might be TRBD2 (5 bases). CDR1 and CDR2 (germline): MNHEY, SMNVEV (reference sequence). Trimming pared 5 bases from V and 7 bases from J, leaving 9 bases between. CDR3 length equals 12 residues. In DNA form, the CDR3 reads TGTGCCAGCAGTGTAGGACTGAATGAGCAGTTCTTC. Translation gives CASSVGLNEQFF.

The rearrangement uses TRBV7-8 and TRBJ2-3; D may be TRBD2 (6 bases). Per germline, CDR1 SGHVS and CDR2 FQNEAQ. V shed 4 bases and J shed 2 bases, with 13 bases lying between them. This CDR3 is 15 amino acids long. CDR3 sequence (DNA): TGTGCCAGCAGCTACCTGGGAGGAGCCACAGATACGCAGTATTTT. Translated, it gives CASSYLGGATDTQYF.